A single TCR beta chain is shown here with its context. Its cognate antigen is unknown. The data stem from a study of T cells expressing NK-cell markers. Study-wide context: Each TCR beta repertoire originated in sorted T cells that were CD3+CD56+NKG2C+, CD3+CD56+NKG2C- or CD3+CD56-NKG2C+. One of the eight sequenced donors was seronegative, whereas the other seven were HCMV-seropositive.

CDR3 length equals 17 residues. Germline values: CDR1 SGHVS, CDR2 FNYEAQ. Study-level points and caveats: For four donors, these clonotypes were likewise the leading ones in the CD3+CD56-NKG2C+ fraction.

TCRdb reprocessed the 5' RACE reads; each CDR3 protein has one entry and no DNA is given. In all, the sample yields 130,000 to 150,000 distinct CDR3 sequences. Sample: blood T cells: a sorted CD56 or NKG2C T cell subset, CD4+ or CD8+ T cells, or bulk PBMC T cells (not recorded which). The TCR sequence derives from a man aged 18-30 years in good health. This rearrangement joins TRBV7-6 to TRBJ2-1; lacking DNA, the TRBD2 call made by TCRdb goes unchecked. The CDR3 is CASSSQKTSGSIYEQFF.